This section outlines one T cell receptor (beta chain) sequence together with its context. Its antigen is unknown. This sample stems from a study of cytomegalovirus exposure and HLA in healthy donors. Overall study findings and caveats: A later analysis reportedly found that, within productive TCRs, an Asian-associated ancestry cluster had fewer N-insertions than the mean observed across the roughly 730 donors. Most of the TCR beta V segments (in an earlier analysis) were productive either about 90% or about 30% of the time.

The PCR made use of 60 Vbeta and 13 Jbeta primers. This table comes from immunoSEQ multiplex PCR, and its TCRdb copy is limited to in-frame clones, with some not included. The sample contains over 80,000 clones, around four fifths of which appear only once. Sequenced sample: PBMCs. The clonotype comes from a man aged 25 to 40 in good health and CMV-seropositive.

CDR3 in DNA: TGCGCCAGCAGCCAAGAGCGCGACAGGAGTTATCAGCCCCAGCATTTT. Protein sequence: CASSQERDRSYQPQHF. This chain uses TRBV4-1 with TRBJ1-5, with D tentatively TRBD1 (6 bases). V gave up 0 bases and J gave up 5 bases, with 14 bases separating them. Germline CDR1 and CDR2: MGHRA and YSYEKL. The CDR3 has 16 amino acids.